This T cell receptor beta chain comes out of a study of T cell responses to AZD1222 COVID-19 vaccine. Points from the study as a whole: Following two doses of AZD1222, Spike-specific TCR breadth and depth rose. Clonal diversity was possibly underestimated, and white British individuals and females predominated among donors. Sampled repertoires all dated from after the peak T cell response. Nearly half of the spike-specific TCRs reportedly recognize variant regions that carry no mutations.

To note about this clone: Its cognate antigen is unknown.

The V gene's germline CDR1 is SQVTM and CDR2 ANQGSEA. The CDR3 is 13 residues long. V was clipped by 7 bases and J by 2 bases; unmatched bases: 4. Produced via immunoSEQ multiplex PCR; TCRdb's table is partial and in-frame only. The sample gives 55,000 to 75,000 clones, roughly 89% of which show up once; approximately 4.9% is in the top ten. The gene calls are TRBV29-1 and TRBJ1-4, with 7 bases lining up with TRBD1. The TCR originated in an adult in good health. This specimen was peripheral blood, taken on day 0 of AZD1222 vaccination. CDR3 sequence reads: CSALQGTNEKLFF. CDR3 nucleotides: TGCAGCGCTCTACAGGGGACTAATGAAAAACTGTTTTTT.